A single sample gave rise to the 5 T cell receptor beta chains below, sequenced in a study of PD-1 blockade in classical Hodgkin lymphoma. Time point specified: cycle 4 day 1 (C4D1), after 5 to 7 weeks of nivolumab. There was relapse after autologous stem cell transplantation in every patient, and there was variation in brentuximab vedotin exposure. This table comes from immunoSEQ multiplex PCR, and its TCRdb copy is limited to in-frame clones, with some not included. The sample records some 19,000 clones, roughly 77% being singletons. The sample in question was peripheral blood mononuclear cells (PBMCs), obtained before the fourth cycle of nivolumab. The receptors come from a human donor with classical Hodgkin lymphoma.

For the CDR3, the DNA is TGTGCCAGCAGTTACTCGAGTGGGAGCACAGATACGCAGTATTTT. Encoded protein: CASSYSSGSTDTQYF. The chain has TRBV6-5 and TRBJ2-3; the D is unclear. Germline lookup yields CDR1 MNHEY and CDR2 SVGAGI. The CDR3 loop spans 15 amino acids. The V gene lost 0 bases and the J gene lost 0 bases, with 7 bases spanning the gap.

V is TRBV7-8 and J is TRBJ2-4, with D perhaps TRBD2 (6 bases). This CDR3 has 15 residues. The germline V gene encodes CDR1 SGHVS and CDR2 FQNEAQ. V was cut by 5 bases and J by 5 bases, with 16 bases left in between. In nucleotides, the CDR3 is TGTGCCAGCAGCCGCGGGGCAGGCGTCCAAAACATTCAGTACTTC. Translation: CASSRGAGVQNIQYF.

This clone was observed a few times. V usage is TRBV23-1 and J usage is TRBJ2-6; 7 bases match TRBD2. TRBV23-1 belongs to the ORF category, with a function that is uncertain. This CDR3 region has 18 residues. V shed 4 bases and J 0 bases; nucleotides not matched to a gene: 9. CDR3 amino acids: CASSPTRLAASGANVLTF. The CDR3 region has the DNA TGCGCCAGCAGTCCCACGAGGCTAGCGGCCTCTGGGGCCAACGTCCTGACTTTC.

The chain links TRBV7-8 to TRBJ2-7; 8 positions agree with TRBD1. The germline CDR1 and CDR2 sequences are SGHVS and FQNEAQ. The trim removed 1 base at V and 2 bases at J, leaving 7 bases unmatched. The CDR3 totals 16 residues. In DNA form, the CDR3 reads TGTGCCAGCAGCTTAGGTCCCGGGACAGGTCCCTACGAGCAGTACTTC. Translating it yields CASSLGPGTGPYEQYF.

In nucleotides, the CDR3 is TGTGCCAGCAGTGAAGCCCCAGGGACAGGGGACGTTGACGAGCAGTACTTC. This encodes CASSEAPGTGDVDEQYF. The rearrangement links TRBV6-1 to TRBJ2-7, with 10 bases lining up with TRBD1. CDR3 length: 17 amino acids. CDR1 is MNHNS and CDR2 is SASEGT in the germline V gene. V shed 0 bases and J 5 bases; nucleotides not matched to a gene: 10.